This record covers a single TCR beta chain. Its antigen is not known. The data derive from a study of shared clonotypes between healthy human individuals. Across the study: Donor composition was a couple of women and three men, aged 18 to 49.

CD45RO-negative CD8 cells positively selected for CCR7 made up the naive population, which excluded terminally differentiated effector memory CD45RA+ cells. In replicate PCRs of sorted subsets, roughly 210 ng DNA, 29,000 or so T cell genomes, was used. Sequenced by immunoSEQ multiplex PCR; TCRdb stores in-frame clones only, minus some. The table shows roughly 2.1 million clones, with approximately 94% occurring only once. This CDR3 region has 14 residues. Deletions cut 5 bases from V and 4 bases from J, with 12 bases between. Germline loops: CDR1 SGHTA, CDR2 FQGNSA. Study observations and caveats: Among the subsets, naive ones generally showed larger estimated richness than memory ones.

The chain carries TRBV7-2 and TRBJ1-3; D not certain. Specimen: naive CD8+ T cells from PBMCs. The sequence was collected from a man aged 18 to 29 in good health. Some clones in this sample may be carry-over from other donors' samples. The CDR3, as DNA: TGTGCCAGCAGCCCCCCGTCCAGGGGAAACACCATATATTTT. It encodes CASSPPSRGNTIYF.